This T cell receptor beta chain was sequenced for a study of Ad26.COV2.S vaccination and SARS-CoV-2 variants. V lost 4 bases, J lost 4 bases, and 8 bases lay in between. Germline-derived CDR1 and CDR2 are MNHNY and SVGAGI (reference sequence). The CDR3 is 12 residues long. Treatment noted: around 19 received Ad26.COV2.S at low or high dose, single or two shots; 5 received placebo; per-sample allocation not given. The study sampled participants on day 63 after the first vaccine or placebo injection. Ad26 vector vaccine expressed Wuhan-strain SARS-CoV-2 spike. TCRdb's table, derived via immunoSEQ multiplex PCR, lists solely in-frame clones and lacks some. The sample shows about 680,000 clones, approximately 88% of them seen only once.

The chain carries TRBV6-6 and TRBJ2-7; D uncertain. The source of this sequence is a person aged 18-65 years who received the Ad26.COV2.S COVID-19 vaccine or a placebo. The source material was peripheral blood, sampled in a trial of Ad26.COV2.S vaccine versus placebo. For the CDR3, the DNA is TGTGCCAGCAGTTGGCAGAGATACGAGCAGTACTTC. This sequence encodes CASSWQRYEQYF.